Listed below are T cell receptor beta chains from one sample, sequenced in a study of T cells after yellow fever vaccination. MiXCR, run by TCRdb on the 5' RACE reads, gives a single entry per CDR3 protein. The table shows around 610,000 distinct CDR3 sequences, with roughly 14% occurring only once. Specimen: PBMCs, collected on the day of the yellow fever booster vaccination. The source is a man under 40 who received the YFV17D yellow fever vaccine. Each CDR3 is given with its conserved first and last residue. The D gene is left open where the match is weak. Not every row has a clone size; where given, it reads once, few, many or a size class.

CDR3 DNA	CDR3 protein	J gene	D gene	V gene	clone size
TGTGCCATCAGTGAGGCTGGCTCTGGCTCTGGAAACACCATATATTTT	CAISEAGSGSGNTIYF	TRBJ1-3	NA	TRBV10-3	NA
TGTGCCAGCAGCCAAGTTGGAGCGGGAGATCGGGAGCAGTTCTTC	CASSQVGAGDREQFF	TRBJ2-1	TRBD2	TRBV3-1	NA
TGTGCCAGCAGTTCCCCCCAACTAGCGGGAACCTACGAGCAGTACTTC	CASSSPQLAGTYEQYF	TRBJ2-7	TRBD2	TRBV27	few
TGTGCCAGCACTAGGGGGCCGGGGGAGACCCAGTACTTC	CASTRGPGETQYF	TRBJ2-5	TRBD1	TRBV2	few
TGTGCCAGCAGTTGGACAGAGGGTTGGCAAGAGACCCAGTACTTC	CASSWTEGWQETQYF	TRBJ2-5	NA	TRBV9	few
TGTGCCAGCAGCCAGGGGACTAGCGGGACTTTTGAGCAGTTCTTC	CASSQGTSGTFEQFF	TRBJ2-1	TRBD2	TRBV6-2/TRBV6-3	many
TGCGCCAGCAGCCCCCCCGCCGGAAACATTCAGTACTTC	CASSPPAGNIQYF	TRBJ2-4	NA	TRBV5-1	many
TGCAGCGTTGATGCCTCGGGGGCCTACAATGAGCAGTTCTTC	CSVDASGAYNEQFF	TRBJ2-1	NA	TRBV29-1	NA
TGTGCCAGCCTGGGACAGAATAACAATGAGCAGTTCTTC	CASLGQNNNEQFF	TRBJ2-1	TRBD1	TRBV7-2	many
TGCAGCGTTTCCGGGACTTCGGGGTACACTGAAGCTTTCTTT	CSVSGTSGYTEAFF	TRBJ1-1	NA	TRBV29-1	NA
TGTGCCAGCAGTTTGGGGGGGGTAAGGGGAGTGGCAGATACGCAGTATTTT	CASSLGGVRGVADTQYF	TRBJ2-3	TRBD2	TRBV27	few
TGTGCCAGCAGCGTTCGGGCGAGGGCGGGTTACCCCCAGCATTTT	CASSVRARAGYPQHF	TRBJ1-5	NA	TRBV6-1	NA
TGTGCCAGCAGCCGTGGGTCAGGGAGACAAGAGACCCAGTACTTC	CASSRGSGRQETQYF	TRBJ2-5	NA	TRBV7-2	few
TGTGCCAGCAGTTTAGGCAGGGAAGACAATGAGCAGTTCTTC	CASSLGREDNEQFF	TRBJ2-1	NA	TRBV27	NA
TGTGCCAGCAGCCTCGATTGGACTGACTCCTACGAGCAGTACTTC	CASSLDWTDSYEQYF	TRBJ2-7	NA	TRBV11-2	few
TGCAGTGCTAGCCGTCCTAGCGGGAGGATGGGAAATGAGCAGTTCTTC	CSASRPSGRMGNEQFF	TRBJ2-1	TRBD2	TRBV20-1	few
TGTGCCAGCAGTTACCAGCAGCTAAATAACAATGAGCAGTTCTTC	CASSYQQLNNNEQFF	TRBJ2-1	NA	TRBV7-2	NA
TGTGCCAGCAGTTACCAGACAGCGGGAGTCGGAGATACGCAGTATTTT	CASSYQTAGVGDTQYF	TRBJ2-3	TRBD2	TRBV6-5	NA
TGTGCCAGCAGTCCCCGGGACAACCAAGAGACCCAGTACTTC	CASSPRDNQETQYF	TRBJ2-5	NA	TRBV27	many
TGTGCCAGCAGGAGGGGAGTGTCCCCGGGTGAGCAGTACTTC	CASRRGVSPGEQYF	TRBJ2-7	NA	TRBV6-2/TRBV6-3	few
TGTGCCATCGGTGGTGAAAGGGGCGAGACCCAGTACTTC	CAIGGERGETQYF	TRBJ2-5	NA	TRBV10-3	NA
TGTGCCACCAGTGATTTGAATCGCGGTGATCCCCTTGAGCAGTACTTC	CATSDLNRGDPLEQYF	TRBJ2-7	NA	TRBV24-1	NA
TGTGCCAGCAGCGCCCGAGACGGATACTACGAGCAGTACTTC	CASSARDGYYEQYF	TRBJ2-7	NA	TRBV5-5	many
TGTGCCAGCAGCTTAACGGGCCTAGCGGGAGAAACAGATACGCAGTATTTT	CASSLTGLAGETDTQYF	TRBJ2-3	TRBD2	TRBV7-3	NA
TGTGCCAGCAGCCAAGACCCTCCGGGTCGGACCCTCTACGAGCAGTACTTC	CASSQDPPGRTLYEQYF	TRBJ2-7	NA	TRBV3-1	few
TGTGCCATCAGGGGCGAGCGGGGAGAATATACGCAGTATTTT	CAIRGERGEYTQYF	TRBJ2-3	TRBD2	TRBV10-3	NA
TGTGCCAGCAGTGTTAGAGGATCCTACGAGCAGTACTTC	CASSVRGSYEQYF	TRBJ2-7	NA	TRBV12-3/TRBV12-4	few
TGTGCCACCAGTGATTTTGGGGCGGGAGGGCCAACAAATGAGCAGTTCTTC	CATSDFGAGGPTNEQFF	TRBJ2-1	TRBD2	TRBV24-1	few
TGTGCCAGTAGTACAACCGACAGGGGTGATAACTACGAGCAGTACTTC	CASSTTDRGDNYEQYF	TRBJ2-7	TRBD1	TRBV19	few
TGTGCCAGCAGCTTAACTAGCGGGAAGGGCACCGGGGAGCTGTTTTTT	CASSLTSGKGTGELFF	TRBJ2-2	TRBD2	TRBV7-9	NA
TGTGCCAGCAGCTTAGATCCGAGGTACGAGCAGTACTTC	CASSLDPRYEQYF	TRBJ2-7	NA	TRBV11-2	few
TGTGCCAGCCCTAGGCCATCCAAGACCTATGGCTACACCTTC	CASPRPSKTYGYTF	TRBJ1-2	NA	TRBV7-6	few
TGTGCCAGCAGTCTCGGGACTAGCGTGATGGGTGAGCAGTTCTTC	CASSLGTSVMGEQFF	TRBJ2-1	TRBD2	TRBV28	few
TGTGCCAGCACCATGTTCGGGACAGGGCCGGGAGAGCAGTTCTTC	CASTMFGTGPGEQFF	TRBJ2-1	TRBD1	TRBV3-1	NA
TGTGCCAGCAGGGATATTGGGGGATTAGACTACGAGCAGTACTTC	CASRDIGGLDYEQYF	TRBJ2-7	NA	TRBV6-1	NA
TGTGCCAGCAGCTTATATGGCAGCCAAGAGACCCAGTACTTC	CASSLYGSQETQYF	TRBJ2-5	NA	TRBV7-9	NA
TGTGCCAGCGTGTCCCGCGGGACAAACTACGAGCAGTACTTC	CASVSRGTNYEQYF	TRBJ2-7	NA	TRBV25-1	many
TGTGCCAGCAGCTTACCGGGACAGGGAGGTAGTGAGCAGTACTTC	CASSLPGQGGSEQYF	TRBJ2-7	TRBD1	TRBV5-8	NA
TGTGCCAGCAGTTTAGGGGGACCGGGCTCTGGAAACACCATATATTTT	CASSLGGPGSGNTIYF	TRBJ1-3	NA	TRBV12-3/TRBV12-4	few
TGTGCCAGCAGCCTTAGGTCGGGAAAAACAGATACGCAGTATTTT	CASSLRSGKTDTQYF	TRBJ2-3	NA	TRBV7-2	NA
TGCAGTGCTAGAGATCGAGAGGCAGGACATGGCTACACCTTC	CSARDREAGHGYTF	TRBJ1-2	NA	TRBV20-1	few
TGCAGTGCTCAGTCCCTCGAGAACAGAGGCTCCTACGAGCAGTACTTC	CSAQSLENRGSYEQYF	TRBJ2-7	NA	TRBV20-1	few
TGTGCCTGGAGTGGCTACTCAGATACGCAGTATTTT	CAWSGYSDTQYF	TRBJ2-3	NA	TRBV30	few
TGTGCCTGGAGTGTAGGAGGGAGCCAAGAGACCCAGTACTTC	CAWSVGGSQETQYF	TRBJ2-5	NA	TRBV30	NA
TGTGCCAGCAGCAGCAGGGGGCACACAGATACGCAGTATTTT	CASSSRGHTDTQYF	TRBJ2-3	TRBD1	TRBV11-2	few
TGTGCCACCAGTGATGCTGGTAGTGAGCAGTTCTTC	CATSDAGSEQFF	TRBJ2-1	NA	TRBV24-1	NA
TGTGCCACAAAGGGACAGATCCCTACGAACACTGAAGCTTTCTTT	CATKGQIPTNTEAFF	TRBJ1-1	TRBD1	TRBV10-3	NA
TGTGCCAGCAGCTCCTGGAGGGACAATGAGCAGTTCTTC	CASSSWRDNEQFF	TRBJ2-1	NA	TRBV7-2	NA
TGTGCCAGCAGCCCTCGCATAGGGCTGGGGGAGACCCAGTACTTC	CASSPRIGLGETQYF	TRBJ2-5	NA	TRBV5-6	NA